This T cell receptor (beta chain) appears in the sequencing data of a study of T-cell memory formation after mild COVID-19. Findings of the study overall: Contracting clones from day 15 to 85 showed balanced CD4/CD8; later expanders favored CD4+.

A single record per CDR3 protein comes from TCRdb applying MiXCR to the 5' RACE reads. The table shows 450,000 to 650,000 distinct CDR3 sequences, with 20% to 25% occurring only once. This CDR3 has 14 amino acids. V was trimmed by 8 bases and J by 4 bases, leaving 17 bases between them. Germline V lookup: CDR1 SGHAT, CDR2 FQNNGV. A note on this clonotype: Its target is not known.

The chain couples TRBV11-2 to TRBJ2-5; TRBD1 is a possible D gene (6 bases). Sequenced material: PBMCs or a T cell subset sorted from them (not recorded which). The source of this sequence is an adult woman who had mild COVID-19 (a few samples of this study predate the infection). Cell type and time point are not known. The chain's CDR3 is CASAYRDVRETQYF. The CDR3 DNA is TGTGCCAGCGCTTACAGGGATGTTCGAGAGACCCAGTACTTC.